This paragraph reports one TCR beta chain. The data originate from a study of coeliac disease. Each fraction contributed one roughly 500,000-cell aliquot for sequencing. V was clipped by 0 bases and J by 4 bases, with 6 bases between them. The CDR3 contains 14 residues. Per germline, CDR1 LNHDA and CDR2 SQIVND (reference sequence). Sequencing was performed with immunoSEQ multiplex PCR; in TCRdb, only in-frame clones are kept and a portion is missing. The sample lists thousands of clones; around 70% were seen once. This TCR derives from a man aged 18 to 30 with celiac disease on a gluten-free diet. The genes are TRBV19 and TRBJ2-2, with D maybe TRBD2 (6 bases). Sequenced input: intraepithelial lymphocytes from the gut. The CDR3 protein is CASSIERGTGELFF. The CDR3 DNA sequence: TGTGCCAGTAGTATAGAGCGGGGCACCGGGGAGCTGTTTTTT.